Shown below are 13 T cell receptor beta chains from a single sample sequenced in a study of T cell responses to AZD1222 COVID-19 vaccine. The repertoire was sequenced with immunoSEQ multiplex PCR; TCRdb's copy has only in-frame clones and lacks some. Found here are about 140,000 clones, 85% to 90% of them singletons; the top ten hold around 5%. Sequencing was performed on peripheral blood, taken on day 0 of AZD1222 vaccination. The receptors come from an adult in good health.

The chain employs TRBV18 and TRBJ1-5, with D tentatively TRBD1 (6 bases). Looked up from germline, CDR1 is KGHSH and CDR2 is LQKENI. V was pared by 3 bases and J by 4 bases, with 10 bases between. The CDR3 loop spans 14 amino acids. The CDR3 here is CASSPSTGNQPQHF. The CDR3 bases are TGTGCCAGCTCACCTTCGACAGGAAATCAGCCCCAGCATTTT.

The chain has TRBV10-1 and TRBJ1-1; D is uncertain. Between the trimmed V and J ends, which lost 11 bases and 3 bases, there was a span of 16 bases. The CDR3 consists of 13 residues. From germline, CDR1 is WNHNN and CDR2 SYGVQD (reference sequence). The CDR3 nucleotides are TGCGCCTGTAGTAGGTCCGGGGACACTGAAGCTTTCTTT. This translates into CACSRSGDTEAFF.

This clone appeared once. The chain is built from TRBV7-2 and TRBJ2-1; D uncertain. The CDR3 is made up of 15 amino acids. Germline-derived CDR1 and CDR2 are SGHTA and FQGNSA. The V end was cut by 5 bases, the J end by 3 bases, with 14 bases between. CDR3 nucleotides: TGTGCCAGCAGCCAAAACCCAGGCCACTACAATGAGCAGTTCTTC. Translating gives CASSQNPGHYNEQFF.

The genes are TRBV9 and TRBJ2-5; maybe TRBD2 (7 bases). Germline CDR1 reads SGDLS; CDR2 reads YYNGEE. The V end lost 0 bases, the J end lost 5 bases, and 17 bases lay between the germline ends. The CDR3 loop spans 16 amino acids. The CDR3 region has the DNA TGTGCCAGCAGCGTAGGGCTCGGGGGGCGCGGGGAGACCCAGTACTTC. Encoded protein: CASSVGLGGRGETQYF.

The chain uses TRBV5-4 and TRBJ2-7, with D hard to call. The CDR3 covers 14 residues. Trimming took off 2 bases at V and 0 bases at J, with 9 bases between the two ends. Germline V gives CDR1 SGHNT, CDR2 YYREEE (reference sequence). The CDR3 nucleotides read TGTGCCAGCAGCTTTTTGACATCCTCCTACGAGCAGTACTTC. As protein: CASSFLTSSYEQYF.

This clone was counted only a few times. The chain employs TRBV14 and TRBJ1-1; 8 nucleotides align to TRBD1. Trimming took 4 bases from V and 2 from J; bases not matched to a gene: 9. Germline CDR1 is SGHDN and CDR2 is FVKESK. The CDR3 runs 16 residues. The CDR3 bases are TGTGCCAGCAGCCTACGGACCGGACAGGGAAACACTGAAGCTTTCTTT. Translation: CASSLRTGQGNTEAFF.

The chain carries TRBV14 and TRBJ1-2; the D gene is possibly TRBD1 (6 bases). The germline V gene encodes CDR1 SGHDN and CDR2 FVKESK. CDR3 length equals 15 residues. Trimming stripped 1 base from V and 4 bases from J, with 13 bases between. The CDR3 loop reads CASSQGGQPPYGYTF. CDR3 sequence (DNA): TGTGCCAGCAGCCAAGGCGGACAGCCCCCCTATGGCTACACCTTC.

This chain connects TRBV18 to TRBJ2-7; D possibly corresponds to TRBD2 (5 bases). V was shortened by 2 bases and J by 6 bases, with 14 bases between the two germline ends. Germline V gene lookup returns CDR1 KGHSH and CDR2 LQKENI. The length of the CDR3 is 14 residues. The DNA for the CDR3 is TGTGCCAGCTCACCAATCAGGAGCCGGGGCGAGCAGTACTTC. Its protein product is CASSPIRSRGEQYF.

The chain uses TRBV4-3 and TRBJ2-7, with 9 bases fitting TRBD1. The CDR3 runs 14 residues. J gave up 4 bases and V 0 bases, and 1 base lay outside the gene matches. Germline CDR1 and CDR2: LGHNA and YSLEER. The CDR3 spells CASSQDGQGYEQYF. In nucleotides, the CDR3 is TGCGCCAGCAGCCAAGATGGACAGGGGTACGAGCAGTACTTC.

This clone was seen once. This chain connects TRBV28 to TRBJ1-2, with D tentatively TRBD1 (6 bases). Trimming removed 7 bases from V and 13 bases from J, with 28 bases in between. Germline V gene data show CDR1 as MDHEN and CDR2 as SYDVKM. The CDR3 runs to 15 residues. The DNA for the CDR3 is TGTGCCAGCACCAGGGCCTCGGGGGCGCAGAGTTATATCACCTTC. Protein: CASTRASGAQSYITF.

The chain has TRBV24-1 and TRBJ1-5; D not certain. The V end was cut by 2 bases, the J end by 1 base, with 5 bases between. The CDR3 totals 14 residues. Germline V gene sequence: CDR1 KGHDR, CDR2 SFDVKD. The CDR3 DNA reads as TGTGCCACCAGTGATTCCCGAAGCAATCAGCCCCAGCATTTT. Translation gives CATSDSRSNQPQHF.

The rearrangement links TRBV10-3 to TRBJ2-5, with a tentative D call TRBD2 (6 bases). Looked up from germline, CDR1 is ENHRY and CDR2 is SYGVKD. V was cut by 2 bases and J by 0 bases, with 13 bases left in between. This CDR3 is built from 16 residues. CDR3 nucleotides: TGTGCCATCAGTGAGCCGAGCCGGGACTACCAAGAGACCCAGTACTTC. Translating it yields CAISEPSRDYQETQYF.

CDR3 in amino acids: CASSAGQGPYEQYF. The CDR3 coding sequence is TGTGCCAGCAGCGCAGGACAGGGCCCCTACGAGCAGTACTTC. The J gene is TRBJ2-7, the V gene TRBV7-6; 8 bases line up with TRBD1. V shed 5 bases and J 2 bases; nucleotides not matched to a gene: 5. The CDR3 has 14 amino acids. Germline V lookup: CDR1 SGHVS, CDR2 FNYEAQ.